The TCR beta chain under discussion was sequenced for a study of blood T cell repertoires in COVID-19. Study background: T cells, B-cell-depleted T cells, or PBMCs provided the cDNA or gDNA that served as material.

This CDR3 is 15 amino acids long. J gave up 3 bases and V 2 bases, and 4 bases lay outside the gene matches. From germline, CDR1 is SEHNR and CDR2 FQNEAQ (reference sequence). In the study's own analysis: Estimates of nucleated cell counts were drawn from the amplification of reference gene primers. TCRdb keeps only in-frame clones here, not all; method: immunoSEQ multiplex PCR. The V and J calls and clone size are taken from that table; D and trimming were inferred from the DNA. This table has roughly 80,000 clones, roughly nine tenths appearing once. The specimen sequenced was peripheral blood. The chain recombines TRBV7-9 with TRBJ2-7, with 10 bases lining up with TRBD1. The receptor was derived from a woman aged 55-69 years with acute or convalescent COVID-19. The CDR3 here is CASSLSTGGVYEQYF. The CDR3 nucleotides read TGTGCCAGCAGCTTATCGACAGGGGGCGTCTACGAGCAGTACTTC.